Reported below is one T cell receptor (beta chain). Its cognate antigen is unknown. This sample was included in a study of vaccination and CD4 T cells after COVID-19. Across the study: Cells received overlapping spike peptides from SARS-CoV-2, HCoV-NL63, HCoV-OC43 and HCoV-229E as stimulation.

Oncomine TCR Beta short-read sequencing was applied to DNA from cultured CD4+ T cells. One entry per CDR3 protein, called by TCRdb with MiXCR from the PCR reads. The data show around 7,900 distinct CDR3 sequences, about 70% seen once. Treatment noted: roughly 11-day PBMC culture with coronavirus spike peptide pools or control peptides (ViraFEST assay). The CDR3 sequence is 16 residues long. The V segment lost 7 bases and the J segment 0 bases; nucleotides outside the gene matches: 11. CDR1 is DFQATT and CDR2 is SNEGSKA in the germline V gene (reference sequence). This clonotype originated in a human donor who had recovered from COVID-19. The sequenced material came from CD4+ T cells from blood, cultured in vitro. The V gene is TRBV20-1, the J gene TRBJ1-1; 10 nucleotides match TRBD1. CDR3 in DNA: TGCAGTGAAAGACCGGGACAGGGGATTCTGAACACTGAAGCTTTCTTT. Its protein product is CSERPGQGILNTEAFF.